The T cell receptor beta chain described here comes from a study of blood T cell repertoires in COVID-19. Study as a whole: There were acute and convalescent COVID-19 samples, and they came from the United States, Italy and Spain. Sources were T cells, B-cell-depleted T cells, or PBMCs; the material itself was cDNA or gDNA.

Original handling: The authors estimated nucleated cell counts from reference gene primer amplification. Data came from immunoSEQ multiplex PCR; TCRdb stores just in-frame clones and leaves some out. V and J calls plus clone size are reproduced from that table; the DNA served to infer D and trimming. The table includes about 290,000 clones, just over 85% detected once. In germline, CDR1 is LNHDA, CDR2 SQIVND (reference sequence). J was trimmed by 7 bases and V by 3 bases; bases with no gene match: 4. The CDR3 contains 16 residues. In its sample, this clone was seen once. The genes are TRBV19 and TRBJ2-2; 14 bases align to TRBD2. The source of this sequence is a woman aged 30 to 39 with active or convalescent COVID-19. Sequenced sample: peripheral blood. The CDR3: CASSMTSGGAGGELFF. The CDR3 nucleotides read TGTGCCAGTAGTATGACTAGCGGGGGGGCCGGCGGGGAGCTGTTTTTT. Looking up the rest from reference TRBV19 and TRBJ2-2 gives the full variable domain: DGGITQSPKYLFRKEGQNVTLSCEQNLNHDAMYWYRQDPGQGLRLIYYSQIVNDFQKGDIAEGYSVSREKKESFPLTVTSAQKNPTAFYLCASSMTSGGAGGELFFGEGSRLTVL.